The 21 T cell receptor beta chains below come from one sample, sequenced in a study of T-cell memory formation after mild COVID-19. TCRdb passed the 5' RACE reads through MiXCR, listing each CDR3 protein once. Among about 360,000 distinct CDR3 sequences, 13% to 15% were seen once, and the ten largest hold around a fifth. What was sequenced was PBMCs or a T cell subset sorted from them (not recorded which). Receptors originate from a man aged 18 to 29 who had mild COVID-19 (a few samples of this study predate the infection). Cell type and time point are not known.

The chain combines TRBV9 with TRBJ1-1; TRBD1 might be the D (6 bases). The CDR3 spans 15 residues. Per germline, CDR1 SGDLS and CDR2 YYNGEE. V shed 5 bases and J shed 4 bases, with 18 bases lying between them. The CDR3 here is CASSETEGHVTEAFF. The CDR3 region has the DNA TGTGCCAGCAGTGAAACCGAGGGACACGTCACTGAAGCTTTCTTT.

J is TRBJ1-4 and V is TRBV11-2; possible D gene TRBD1, 5 bases. Germline V lookup: CDR1 SGHAT, CDR2 FQNNGV. V was pared by 5 bases and J by 3 bases, with 13 bases between. There are 15 residues in the CDR3. In DNA form, the CDR3 reads TGTGCCAGCAGCCCCCGCGGGGACCCTAATGAAAAACTGTTTTTT. Residues: CASSPRGDPNEKLFF.

For the CDR3, the DNA is TGTGCCAGCAGCCCCGGGGTCTCAGCCGGGGAGCTGTTTTTT. This gives the protein CASSPGVSAGELFF. The chain couples TRBV7-2 to TRBJ2-2; D is perhaps TRBD2 (5 bases). The V end lost 5 bases, the J end lost 6 bases, and 13 bases lay between the germline ends. Per germline, CDR1 SGHTA and CDR2 FQGNSA. The CDR3 is 14 residues long.

This clonotype was recorded at least ten times. The chain couples TRBV29-1 to TRBJ2-3; the match to TRBD2 covers 12 bases. Germline values: CDR1 SQVTM, CDR2 ANQGSEA. Losses at the gene ends were 7 bases for V and 4 bases for J; bases not matched to a gene: 18. The CDR3 is 18 amino acids. CDR3 residues: CSGSLLASGGAAPDTQYF. DNA for the CDR3: TGCAGCGGATCCCTACTTGCTAGCGGGGGGGCTGCACCAGATACGCAGTATTTT.

This clonotype was detected only a few times. This chain joins TRBV11-1 and TRBJ1-1, with D tentatively TRBD1 (6 bases). The ends were cut back, 5 bases at V and 0 bases at J, with 10 bases in the middle. This CDR3 region has 14 residues. CDR1 and CDR2 (germline): SGHAT, FQDESV (reference sequence). CDR3 residues: CASSNQGLNTEAFF. In DNA form, the CDR3 reads TGTGCCAGCAGCAATCAGGGGTTGAACACTGAAGCTTTCTTT.

The chain has TRBV15 and TRBJ1-6; a weak D match, TRBD1 (5 bases). Trimming left V 2 bases short and J 5 bases short, with 10 bases between. Germline CDR1 is LNHNV and CDR2 is YYDKDF (reference sequence). The CDR3 has 15 amino acids. CDR3 DNA sequence: TGTGCCACCAGCAGAATCAGGGATAATAATTCACCCCTCCACTTT. It codes for CATSRIRDNNSPLHF.

The gene calls are TRBV4-3 and TRBJ1-2; D gene uncertain. The germline gives CDR1 LGHNA, CDR2 YSLEER. The CDR3 consists of 13 residues. V was trimmed by 3 bases and J by 2 bases, leaving 7 bases between them. CDR3 sequence (DNA): TGCGCCAGCAGCCACTCCGCGAACTATGGCTACACCTTC. It encodes CASSHSANYGYTF.

This clonotype was seen a few times. The gene calls are TRBV3-1 and TRBJ2-1, with D possibly TRBD2 on 7 matching bases. The germline V and J ends were trimmed by 4 bases and 4 bases, with 20 bases remaining between them. Per germline, CDR1 LGHDT and CDR2 YNNKEL (reference sequence). This CDR3 has 17 residues. The DNA of the CDR3 is TGTGCCAGCAGCCCCACCACGGGGGGCGGGGTATACAATGAGCAGTTCTTC. It codes for CASSPTTGGGVYNEQFF.

This clonotype was detected only a few times. The chain carries TRBV4-2 and TRBJ1-6; 9 bases fit TRBD1. V shed 4 bases, J shed 9 bases, and the junction held 4 bases outside the gene matches. The CDR3 loop spans 14 amino acids. Germline-derived CDR1 and CDR2 are LGHNA and YNFKEQ. CDR3 in amino acids: CASSPGTGSSPLHF. Written as DNA, the CDR3 is TGTGCCAGCAGCCCCGGGACAGGGAGTTCACCCCTCCACTTT.

The count of this clonotype is one. The rearrangement joins TRBV24-1 to TRBJ2-2; D gene unclear. Germline lookup yields CDR1 KGHDR and CDR2 SFDVKD. V lost 4 bases, J lost 5 bases, and 7 bases lay in between. CDR3 size: 13 residues. As DNA, the CDR3 is TGTGCCACCAGTGACTACCTTACCGGGGAGCTGTTTTTT. Translation gives CATSDYLTGELFF.

This clonotype was observed a few times. This chain connects TRBV7-2 to TRBJ1-3; possibly TRBD1 for D (5 bases). Germline CDR1 is SGHTA and CDR2 is FQGNSA. The germline V and J ends were trimmed by 2 bases and 0 bases, with 8 bases remaining between them. This CDR3 comprises 15 residues. DNA for the CDR3: TGTGCCAGCAGCTTACAGGGACTCTCTGGAAACACCATATATTTT. Translation gives CASSLQGLSGNTIYF.

This chain's CDR3 is CASSYFGQLHF. In nucleotides, the CDR3 is TGTGCCAGCAGTTACTTCGGACAACTCCACTTT. The chain is built from TRBV6-5 and TRBJ1-6; D is perhaps TRBD1 (5 bases). The germline CDR1 and CDR2 sequences are MNHEY and SVGAGI. CDR3 length: 11 residues. Trimming removed 1 base from V and 16 bases from J, with 8 bases in between.

The V gene is TRBV7-2, the J gene TRBJ1-2; 7 positions agree with TRBD1. This CDR3 region has 15 residues. The V segment lost 5 bases and the J segment 8 bases; nucleotides outside the gene matches: 14. Germline loops: CDR1 SGHTA, CDR2 FQGNSA. The CDR3 loop reads CASSIKSDRKRGYTF. DNA for the CDR3: TGTGCCAGCAGCATCAAATCGGACAGGAAGAGGGGCTACACCTTC.

This chain links TRBV20-1 with TRBJ2-7; D might be TRBD2 (6 bases). CDR1 and CDR2 from the germline V gene are DFQATT and SNEGSKA (reference sequence). Trimming stripped 0 bases from V and 4 bases from J, with 22 bases between. The CDR3 is 17 residues long. CDR3 in amino acids: CSARDWREPAAAYEQYF. For the CDR3, the DNA is TGCAGTGCTAGAGATTGGAGGGAACCCGCCGCGGCGTACGAGCAGTACTTC.

In its sample, this clonotype was seen many times. V gene TRBV2 combines with J gene TRBJ2-3; D remains ambiguous. The V and J ends lost 2 bases and 3 bases respectively, with 3 bases between them. Germline V gene lookup returns CDR1 SNHLY and CDR2 FYNNEI. CDR3 length: 12 residues. CDR3 amino acids: CASSEQTDTQYF. The CDR3 nucleotides read TGTGCCAGCAGTGAACAAACAGATACGCAGTATTTT.

The chain carries TRBV5-1 and TRBJ2-7; 9 nucleotides agree with TRBD1. V gave up 0 bases and J gave up 5 bases; unmatched junction bases: 3. The CDR3 extends over 14 amino acids. Germline CDR1 and CDR2: SGHRS and YFSETQ. CDR3 in amino acids: CASSLGQGEDEQYF. The CDR3 DNA is TGCGCCAGCAGCTTGGGACAGGGGGAGGACGAGCAGTACTTC.

J is TRBJ1-1 and V is TRBV6-5; TRBD1 might be the D (6 bases). Trimming pared 1 base from V and 3 bases from J, leaving 9 bases between. The CDR3 contains 14 residues. Germline V lookup: CDR1 MNHEY, CDR2 SVGAGI. The CDR3 sequence is CASSYYRQDTEAFF. The CDR3 bases are TGTGCCAGCAGTTACTATAGACAGGACACTGAAGCTTTCTTT.

V gene TRBV25-1 combines with J gene TRBJ1-2; D unresolved. Deletions cut 7 bases from V and 0 bases from J, with 9 bases between. The CDR3 has 13 amino acids. Germline loops: CDR1 MGHDK, CDR2 SYGVNS. In DNA form, the CDR3 reads TGTGCCAGCACTCTTGGGTCTAACTATGGCTACACCTTC. It is translated as CASTLGSNYGYTF.

This clonotype occurred a few times. Here the CDR3 DNA reads TGTGCCAGCAGTTTAGGCTCAGCGGGGGCGGACGAGCAGTACGTC. Its translation: CASSLGSAGADEQYV. The chain recombines TRBV28 with TRBJ2-7; 8 nucleotides agree with TRBD2. Germline lookup yields CDR1 MDHEN and CDR2 SYDVKM. V was pared by 2 bases and J by 5 bases, with 8 bases of the junction left unmatched. This CDR3 comprises 15 residues.

About this clonotype itself: A much larger clone differs by one base, so this may be a read error. The CDR3 loop is CAGSLVGSTDTQYF. The CDR3 DNA follows: TGTGCCGGCAGCTTAGTGGGCAGCACAGATACGCAGTATTTT. The rearrangement uses TRBV7-9 and TRBJ2-3; D not certain. Germline assignment: CDR1 SEHNR and CDR2 FQNEAQ (reference sequence). The CDR3 length is 14 residues.

The chain links TRBV12-3 or TRBV12-4 to TRBJ2-1, with D possibly being TRBD2 (7 bases). Trimming removed 3 bases from V and 8 bases from J, with 11 bases in between. CDR3 size: 13 residues. The CDR3 is CASSFKGGHEQFF. DNA of the CDR3: TGTGCCAGCAGTTTTAAGGGGGGGCATGAGCAGTTCTTC.